This entry lists 3 T cell receptor beta chains sequenced from one sample in a study of regulatory T cells in long-lasting Graves disease. Arm-PCR with iRepertoire HTBI primers amplified the CDR3 regions for these TCR beta libraries. In TCRdb, the multiplex PCR reads were re-called with MiXCR into one record per CDR3 protein. The sample contains under 250,000 distinct CDR3 sequences, 20% of which appear only once. The time point was: newly diagnosed GD, antithyroid drugs for less than 3 months. RNA isolated from PBMCs was used to make the TCR library. Sequences were derived from peripheral blood mononuclear cells (PBMCs), sampled at new diagnosis, from a patient treated with antithyroid drugs. These receptor sequences come from a female donor with Graves disease.

The chain couples TRBV10-1 to TRBJ2-1, with 7 bases aligning to TRBD2. V was clipped by 8 bases and J by 5 bases; unmatched bases: 9. CDR1 is WNHNN, CDR2 SYGVQD, per germline (reference sequence). This CDR3 comprises 14 residues. The DNA for the CDR3 is TGCGCCAGCTCCCGTTCCCGGGGGGACAATGAGCAGTTCTTC. Translating it yields CASSRSRGDNEQFF.

At least ten counts were recorded for this clonotype. The chain recombines TRBV12-3 or TRBV12-4 with TRBJ1-2; perhaps TRBD1 as D (5 bases). Trimming removed 5 bases from V and 2 bases from J, with 15 bases in between. The CDR3 has 15 amino acids. Written as DNA, the CDR3 is TGTGCCAGCAGTCCGCAACAGGCTCCCAACTATGGCTACACCTTC. Amino acids: CASSPQQAPNYGYTF.

This clonotype was seen many times. The chain recombines TRBV5-6 with TRBJ1-1, with D uncertain. This CDR3 is 16 amino acids long. The ends were cut back, 2 bases at V and 0 bases at J, with 14 bases in the middle. CDR1 and CDR2 from the germline V gene are SGHDT and YYEEEE. This CDR3 is CASSFSKGEMNTEAFF. The CDR3 DNA reads TGTGCCAGCAGCTTCAGTAAGGGCGAGATGAACACTGAAGCTTTCTTT. Using reference TRBV5-6 and TRBJ1-1 for the parts outside the CDR3, the full variable domain is DAGVTQSPTHLIKTRGQQVTLRCSPKSGHDTVSWYQQALGQGPQFIFQYYEEEERQRGNFPDRFSGHQFPNYSSELNVNALLLGDSALYLCASSFSKGEMNTEAFFGQGTRLTVV.